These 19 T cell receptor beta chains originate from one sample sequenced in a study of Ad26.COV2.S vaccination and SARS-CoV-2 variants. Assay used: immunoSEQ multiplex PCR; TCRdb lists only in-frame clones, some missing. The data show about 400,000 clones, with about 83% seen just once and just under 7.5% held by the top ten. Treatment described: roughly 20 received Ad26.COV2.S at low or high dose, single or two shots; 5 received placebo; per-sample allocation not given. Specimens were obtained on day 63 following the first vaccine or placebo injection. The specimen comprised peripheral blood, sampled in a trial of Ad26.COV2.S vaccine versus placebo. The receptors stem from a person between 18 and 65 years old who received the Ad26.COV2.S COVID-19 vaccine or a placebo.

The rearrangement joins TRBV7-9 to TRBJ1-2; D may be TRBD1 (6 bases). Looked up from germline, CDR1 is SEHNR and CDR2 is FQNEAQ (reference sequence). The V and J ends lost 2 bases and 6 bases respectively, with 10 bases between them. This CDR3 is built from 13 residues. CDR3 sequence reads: CASSLLGADGYTF. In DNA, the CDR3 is TGTGCCAGCAGCTTATTGGGGGCGGATGGCTACACCTTC.

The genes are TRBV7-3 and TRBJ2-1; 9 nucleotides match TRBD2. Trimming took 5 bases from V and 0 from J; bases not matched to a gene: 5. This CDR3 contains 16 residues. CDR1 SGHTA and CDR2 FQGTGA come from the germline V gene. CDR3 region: CASSTGTSTSYNEQFF. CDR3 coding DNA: TGTGCCAGCAGCACCGGGACTAGCACCTCCTACAATGAGCAGTTCTTC. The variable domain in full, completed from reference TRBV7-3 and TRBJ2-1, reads GAGVSQTPSNKVTEKGKYVELRCDPISGHTALYWYRQSLGQGPEFLIYFQGTGAADDSGLPNDRFFAVRPEGSVSTLKIQRTERGDSAVYLCASSTGTSTSYNEQFFGPGTRLTVL.

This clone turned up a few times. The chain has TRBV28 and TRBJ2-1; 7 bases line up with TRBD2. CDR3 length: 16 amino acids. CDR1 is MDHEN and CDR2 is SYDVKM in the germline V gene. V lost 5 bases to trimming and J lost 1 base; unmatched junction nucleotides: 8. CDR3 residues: CASSASGAGSYNEQFF. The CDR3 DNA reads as TGTGCCAGCAGTGCCTCGGGAGCGGGATCCTACAATGAGCAGTTCTTC.

CDR3 coding DNA: TGCGCCAGCAGTCAGGGGTCCTGGAACACTGAAGCTTTCTTT. As protein: CASSQGSWNTEAFF. The J gene is TRBJ1-1, the V gene TRBV10-1, with D perhaps matching TRBD1 (6 bases). The V end was cut by 5 bases, the J end by 1 base, with 11 bases between. Germline lookup yields CDR1 WNHNN and CDR2 SYGVQD (reference sequence). The CDR3 has 14 amino acids.

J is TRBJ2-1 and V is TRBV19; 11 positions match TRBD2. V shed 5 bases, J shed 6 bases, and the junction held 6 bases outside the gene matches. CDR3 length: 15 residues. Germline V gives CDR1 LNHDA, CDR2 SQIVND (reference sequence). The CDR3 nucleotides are TGTGCCAGTAGTCCTACTAGCGGGGGAGGCAATGAGCAGTTCTTC. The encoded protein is CASSPTSGGGNEQFF.

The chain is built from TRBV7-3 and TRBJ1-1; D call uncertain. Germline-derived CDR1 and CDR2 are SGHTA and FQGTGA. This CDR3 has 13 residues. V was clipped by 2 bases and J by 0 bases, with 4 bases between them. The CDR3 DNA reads TGTGCCAGCAGCTTATCCCTGAACACTGAAGCTTTCTTT. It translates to CASSLSLNTEAFF.

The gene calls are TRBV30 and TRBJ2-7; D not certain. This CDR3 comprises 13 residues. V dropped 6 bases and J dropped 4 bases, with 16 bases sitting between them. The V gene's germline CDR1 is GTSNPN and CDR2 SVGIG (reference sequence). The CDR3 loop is CACYPPTEYEQYF. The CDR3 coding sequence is TGTGCCTGCTACCCCCCGACTGAATACGAGCAGTACTTC.

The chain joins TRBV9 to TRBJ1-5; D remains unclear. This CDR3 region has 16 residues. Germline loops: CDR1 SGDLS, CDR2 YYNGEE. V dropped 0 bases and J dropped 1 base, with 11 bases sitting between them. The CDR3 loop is CASSVGSDWSNQPQHF. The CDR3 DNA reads TGTGCCAGCAGCGTAGGATCGGATTGGAGCAATCAGCCCCAGCATTTT.

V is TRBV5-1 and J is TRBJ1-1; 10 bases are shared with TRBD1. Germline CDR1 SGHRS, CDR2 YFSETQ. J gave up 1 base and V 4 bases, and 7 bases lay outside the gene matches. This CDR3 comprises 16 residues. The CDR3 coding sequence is TGCGCCAGCAGCGAGGACAGGGGGATCGGGAACACTGAAGCTTTCTTT. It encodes CASSEDRGIGNTEAFF.

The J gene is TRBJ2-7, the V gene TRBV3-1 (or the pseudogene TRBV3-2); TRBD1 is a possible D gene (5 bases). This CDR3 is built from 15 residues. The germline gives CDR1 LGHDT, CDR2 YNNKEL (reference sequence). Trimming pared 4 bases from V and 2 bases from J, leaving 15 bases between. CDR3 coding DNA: TGTGCCAGCAGCCGGTCACAGGTTTCGCCCTACGAGCAGTACTTC. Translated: CASSRSQVSPYEQYF.

The CDR3 spells CASSWGGYEQYF. The CDR3 DNA is TGTGCCAGCTCTTGGGGAGGCTACGAGCAGTACTTC. V usage is TRBV7-6 and J usage is TRBJ2-7, with D possibly TRBD2 on 6 matching bases. V was clipped by 8 bases and J by 3 bases, with 11 bases between them. Germline CDR1 and CDR2: SGHVS and FNYEAQ. There are 12 residues in the CDR3.

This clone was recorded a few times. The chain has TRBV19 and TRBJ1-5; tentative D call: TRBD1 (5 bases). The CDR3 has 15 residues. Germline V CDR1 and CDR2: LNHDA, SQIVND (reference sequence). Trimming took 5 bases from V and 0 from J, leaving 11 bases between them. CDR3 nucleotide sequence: TGTGCCAGTAGTCTCCGGGACGCTAGCAATCAGCCCCAGCATTTT. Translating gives CASSLRDASNQPQHF.

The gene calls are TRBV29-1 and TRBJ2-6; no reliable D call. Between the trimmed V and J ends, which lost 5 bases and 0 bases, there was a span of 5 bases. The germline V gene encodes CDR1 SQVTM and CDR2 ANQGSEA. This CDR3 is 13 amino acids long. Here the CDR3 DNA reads TGCAGCGTTCGGATCTCTGGGGCCAACGTCCTGACTTTC. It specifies CSVRISGANVLTF.

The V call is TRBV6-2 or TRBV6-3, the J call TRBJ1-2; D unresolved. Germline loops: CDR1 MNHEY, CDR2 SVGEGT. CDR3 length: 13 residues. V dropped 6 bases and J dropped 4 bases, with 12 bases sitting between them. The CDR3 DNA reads TGTGCCAGCAGCCTCTACCGCCGCTATGGCTACACCTTC. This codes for CASSLYRRYGYTF.

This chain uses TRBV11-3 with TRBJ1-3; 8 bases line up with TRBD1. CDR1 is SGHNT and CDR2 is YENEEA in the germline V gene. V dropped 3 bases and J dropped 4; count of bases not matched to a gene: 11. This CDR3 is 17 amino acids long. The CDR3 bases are TGTGCCAGCAGCTTGAGGTCCCGGACAGGGTCAGGAAACACCATATATTTT. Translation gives CASSLRSRTGSGNTIYF.

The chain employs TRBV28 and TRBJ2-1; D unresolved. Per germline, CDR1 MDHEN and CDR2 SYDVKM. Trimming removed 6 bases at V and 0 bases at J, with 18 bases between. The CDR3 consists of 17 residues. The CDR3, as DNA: TGTGCCAGCAGCCCCACCGATGGCCGGAGCTCCTACAATGAGCAGTTCTTC. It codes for CASSPTDGRSSYNEQFF.

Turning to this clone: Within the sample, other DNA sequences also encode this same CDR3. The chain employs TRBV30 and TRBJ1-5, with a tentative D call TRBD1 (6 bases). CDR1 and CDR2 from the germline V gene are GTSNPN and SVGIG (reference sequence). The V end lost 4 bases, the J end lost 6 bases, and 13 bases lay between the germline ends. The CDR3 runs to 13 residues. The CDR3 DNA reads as TGTGCCTGGACAGGGGCCGGGGGTCAGCCCCAGCATTTT. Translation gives CAWTGAGGQPQHF.

The CDR3 nucleotides are TGTGCCAGCAGCCTAGGGACAGGGGTACGCGAGCAGTACTTC. Translating it yields CASSLGTGVREQYF. The rearrangement uses TRBV5-5 and TRBJ2-7, with 10 nucleotides matching TRBD1. V lost 4 bases, J lost 6 bases, and 7 bases stayed unmatched. CDR1 is SGHKS and CDR2 is YYEKEE in the germline V gene (reference sequence). The CDR3 runs 14 residues.

The CDR3 spells CASGAGTSGSTDTQYF. In DNA form, the CDR3 reads TGCGCCAGCGGCGCAGGGACTAGCGGGTCCACAGATACGCAGTATTTT. This sequence joins TRBV5-1 and TRBJ2-3; TRBD2 aligns across 12 bases. CDR1 and CDR2 from the germline V gene are SGHRS and YFSETQ. The length of the CDR3 is 16 residues. The J segment lost 2 bases and the V segment lost 7 bases, leaving 8 bases of the junction unmatched.